This T cell receptor beta chain was captured by sequencing in a study of glioma-infiltrating T cells after dendritic cell vaccination. Isocitrate dehydrogenase mutation was absent in all glioblastoma patients. Amplification used 60 V beta primers and 13 J beta primers. Clones were read by immunoSEQ multiplex PCR, and TCRdb kept only the in-frame ones, dropping some. The sample holds roughly 100,000 clones, about four fifths seen once. Of note for this clone: Its antigen is unidentified.

General study findings and limits: Patients with more pretreatment TILs had longer time to progression and survival.

V was clipped by 5 bases and J by 0 bases; unmatched bases: 7. Per germline, CDR1 SGDLS and CDR2 YYNGEE. The CDR3 loop spans 15 amino acids. Here the sequenced sample was blood, taken before dendritic cell vaccination. The chain recombines TRBV9 with TRBJ1-2, with TRBD1 identical over 7 bases. This clonotype was obtained from a human donor with glioblastoma. CDR3 nucleotide sequence: TGTGCCAGCAGTATTACAGGGGCTTCTAACTATGGCTACACCTTC. This codes for CASSITGASNYGYTF.